Each of the 11 T cell receptor beta chains below was sequenced from the same sample in a study of identifying expanded T cells in peripheral blood. Assay: immunoSEQ multiplex PCR; the TCRdb copy retains only in-frame clones and omits some. The repertoire holds tens of thousands of clones, with roughly 90% as singletons. The specimen was blood. The receptors originated from a person aged 18 to 70 in good health.

The chain uses TRBV7-8 and TRBJ2-2, with D possibly called TRBD1 or TRBD2 (5 bases each). V was trimmed by 1 base and J by 5 bases, leaving 11 bases between them. Germline V gene sequence: CDR1 SGHVS, CDR2 FQNEAQ. This CDR3 is built from 15 residues. The CDR3 loop is CASSLVQGGTGELFF. As DNA, the CDR3 is TGTGCCAGCAGCTTAGTGCAGGGCGGGACCGGGGAGCTGTTTTTT.

The chain uses TRBV11-2 and TRBJ1-1, with D possibly matching TRBD1 (5 bases). Looked up from germline, CDR1 is SGHAT and CDR2 is FQNNGV. The CDR3 contains 15 residues. Trimming removed 3 bases from V and 2 bases from J, with 13 bases in between. The CDR3 region is CASSFSAGLNTEAFF. In DNA form, the CDR3 reads TGTGCCAGCAGCTTTTCGGCAGGGCTAAACACTGAAGCTTTCTTT.

The DNA for the CDR3 is TGTGCCAGCAGTCCGGCGGCGGGAGCCAATGAGCAGTTCTTC. Its protein is CASSPAAGANEQFF. V and J are TRBV7-2 and TRBJ2-1; 7 bases are a match to TRBD2. Germline CDR1 and CDR2: SGHTA and FQGNSA. V gave up 6 bases and J gave up 6 bases; unmatched junction bases: 8. This CDR3 is 14 amino acids long.

CDR3 loop: CASSGDKWMNTEAFF. In DNA, the CDR3 is TGCGCCAGCAGTGGTGACAAATGGATGAACACTGAAGCTTTCTTT. The chain recombines TRBV10-1 with TRBJ1-1; D uncertain. The CDR3 consists of 15 residues. The V end lost 4 bases, the J end lost 0 bases, and 12 bases lay between the germline ends. Germline CDR1 and CDR2: WNHNN and SYGVQD (reference sequence).

The chain joins TRBV30 to TRBJ2-5, with 7 positions matching TRBD2. Germline V gene data show CDR1 as GTSNPN and CDR2 as SVGIG (reference sequence). This CDR3 contains 14 residues. The J segment lost 2 bases and the V segment lost 4 bases, leaving 7 bases of the junction unmatched. The CDR3 DNA sequence: TGTGCCTGGACCCGCGGGGGACCGCAAGAGACCCAGTACTTC. As protein: CAWTRGGPQETQYF.

The chain links TRBV5-6 to TRBJ2-1; D might be TRBD2 (5 bases). Deletions cut 7 bases from V and 5 bases from J, with 16 bases between. Germline CDR1 SGHDT, CDR2 YYEEEE. The CDR3 sequence is 14 residues long. The CDR3 spells CASAGRSRDNEQFF. In nucleotides, the CDR3 is TGTGCCAGCGCGGGTAGATCTCGTGACAATGAGCAGTTCTTC.

This sequence joins TRBV18 and TRBJ1-2, with a tentative D call TRBD1 (6 bases). This CDR3 contains 12 residues. Trimming removed 5 bases at V and 6 bases at J, with 10 bases between. Germline V CDR1 and CDR2: KGHSH, LQKENI. As DNA, the CDR3 is TGTGCCAGCTCAGGGGCAGGGGATGGCTACACCTTC. Translation gives CASSGAGDGYTF.

The chain combines TRBV30 with TRBJ1-1, with D perhaps matching TRBD1 (5 bases). V dropped 2 bases and J dropped 3 bases, with 13 bases sitting between them. The CDR3 runs 14 residues. Germline loops: CDR1 GTSNPN, CDR2 SVGIG (reference sequence). CDR3: CAWSIDSTYTEAFF. The CDR3 region has the DNA TGTGCCTGGAGTATCGACAGCACCTACACTGAAGCTTTCTTT. Variable domain in full (rest from reference TRBV30 and TRBJ1-1): SQTIHQWPATLVQPVGSPLSLECTVEGTSNPNLYWYRQAAGRGLQLLFYSVGIGQISSEVPQNLSASRPQDRQFILSSKKLLLSDSGFYLCAWSIDSTYTEAFFGQGTRLTVV.

The rearrangement uses TRBV11-2 and TRBJ1-2, with D possibly matching TRBD1 (5 bases). The CDR3 spans 16 residues. Germline V gene data show CDR1 as SGHAT and CDR2 as FQNNGV. Trimming cost V 4 bases and J 6 bases, with 21 bases left between them. The CDR3 reads CASSWKGSIGPHGYTF. In DNA, the CDR3 is TGTGCCAGCAGCTGGAAGGGGTCTATAGGCCCCCATGGCTACACCTTC.

The rearrangement uses TRBV7-6 and TRBJ1-6; D not resolved. The germline gives CDR1 SGHVS, CDR2 FNYEAQ. The CDR3 totals 14 residues. V was trimmed by 1 base and J by 12 bases, leaving 13 bases between them. CDR3 coding DNA: TGTGCCAGCAGCTTAGGGCAGCCAAACGGACCCCTCCACTTT. Residues: CASSLGQPNGPLHF.

V and J are TRBV5-1 and TRBJ2-7; possibly TRBD1 for D (5 bases). The V gene lost 6 bases and the J gene lost 5 bases, with 15 bases spanning the gap. Germline CDR1 SGHRS, CDR2 YFSETQ. The CDR3 length is 13 residues. The CDR3 is CASTYQGEDEQYF. Here the CDR3 DNA reads TGCGCCAGCACCTACCAGGGTGAGGACGAGCAGTACTTC.